This T cell receptor beta chain originates from a study of blood T cell repertoires in COVID-19. Study as a whole: T cells, B-cell-depleted T cells, or PBMCs supplied cDNA or gDNA.

Methods used by the authors: Reference gene primer amplification gave nucleated cell count estimates. Data came from immunoSEQ multiplex PCR; TCRdb stores just in-frame clones and leaves some out. That table gives V, J and clone size, and the DNA gave D and trimming. The top ten clones hold over 0.2% of a sample with about 670,000 clones, about 87% of them seen once. What was sequenced was peripheral blood. The receptor's source is a woman younger than 30 with acute or convalescent COVID-19.

The CDR3, as DNA: TGCGCCAGCAGCCTCTGGCCTTCCTATGGCTACACCTTC. Translating it yields CASSLWPSYGYTF. This chain links TRBV5-1 with TRBJ1-2, with no clear D. The CDR3 spans 13 residues. With 4 bases removed from V and 4 bases from J, the gap between germline ends came to 11 bases. CDR1 and CDR2 (germline): SGHRS, YFSETQ.